This T cell receptor (beta chain) was captured in a study of cytomegalovirus exposure and HLA in healthy donors. As regards this clone: The antigen is unknown.

The CDR3 is 14 amino acids. Germline V gene data show CDR1 as SGHRS and CDR2 as YFSETQ. Trimming took 0 bases from V and 6 from J, leaving 10 bases between them. 60 Vbeta and 13 Jbeta primers were used in PCR. This table comes from immunoSEQ multiplex PCR, and its TCRdb copy is limited to in-frame clones, with some not included. The table records about 190,000 clones, around 87% of them present only once. Study results and caveats: 164 TCR beta chains were listed as cytomegalovirus-associated. Reported results showed that the classifier diagnosed cytomegalovirus status with high specificity and sensitivity.

The chain joins TRBV5-1 to TRBJ1-5, with D perhaps matching TRBD1 (6 bases). Sequencing input: PBMCs. The sequence derives from a woman younger than 30 in good health and CMV-seronegative. The CDR3 nucleotides read TGCGCCAGCAGCTTGGCGGGGGGCAGTCAGCCCCAGCATTTT. Protein product: CASSLAGGSQPQHF.